These 10 T cell receptor beta chains originate from one sample sequenced in a study of T-cell memory formation after mild COVID-19. TCRdb reanalysed the 5' RACE reads using MiXCR and keeps one entry per CDR3 protein. The sample contains about 150,000 distinct CDR3 sequences, approximately 25% of which appear only once. Sequences were obtained from PBMCs or a T cell subset sorted from them (not recorded which). All receptors come from an adult woman who had mild COVID-19 (a few samples of this study predate the infection). Cell type and time point are not known.

V usage is TRBV7-9 and J usage is TRBJ1-1; 9 positions match TRBD1. J gave up 3 bases and V 5 bases, and 4 bases lay outside the gene matches. The germline V gene has CDR1 SEHNR and CDR2 FQNEAQ (reference sequence). This CDR3 contains 14 residues. CDR3 nucleotides: TGTGCCAGCAGCCTAGACAGGGGGGACACTGAAGCTTTCTTT. Translation: CASSLDRGDTEAFF.

This clonotype was seen only a few times. The chain couples TRBV7-9 to TRBJ2-3, with 12 positions matching TRBD2. With 4 bases clipped from V and 5 bases from J, the junction kept 13 bases outside the gene matches. In germline, CDR1 is SEHNR, CDR2 FQNEAQ (reference sequence). The CDR3 covers 18 residues. CDR3 protein: CASSSPLGLAGSRDTQYF. As DNA, the CDR3 is TGTGCCAGCAGCTCGCCCCTGGGACTAGCGGGTAGTAGAGATACGCAGTATTTT.

The rearrangement uses TRBV6-1 and TRBJ2-7; a possible D gene is TRBD2 (5 bases). Germline loops: CDR1 MNHNS, CDR2 SASEGT. The CDR3 spans 12 residues. The V gene lost 7 bases and the J gene lost 3 bases, with 10 bases spanning the gap. CDR3 sequence: CASKPGVYEQYF. CDR3 nucleotides: TGTGCCAGCAAGCCCGGGGTCTACGAGCAGTACTTC.

This clonotype was seen a few times. The V and J genes are TRBV6-6 and TRBJ2-5; no clear D gene. This CDR3 contains 14 residues. Trimming removed 0 bases from V and 3 bases from J, with 8 bases in between. Germline CDR1 and CDR2: MNHNY and SVGAGI (reference sequence). The CDR3 sequence is CASSYSDGEETQYF. The CDR3 DNA reads TGTGCCAGCAGTTACTCAGACGGTGAAGAGACCCAGTACTTC.

The rearrangement links TRBV3-1 to TRBJ1-5; maybe TRBD1 (5 bases). Germline V gene data show CDR1 as LGHDT and CDR2 as YNNKEL (reference sequence). The CDR3 totals 16 residues. V lost 1 base, J lost 1 base, and 11 bases lay in between. The CDR3 loop reads CASSQAWGGSNQPQHF. The CDR3 DNA reads TGTGCCAGCAGCCAAGCTTGGGGGGGAAGCAATCAGCCCCAGCATTTT.

The chain recombines TRBV30 with TRBJ1-1, with D possibly TRBD1 on 6 matching bases. Germline V gene sequence: CDR1 GTSNPN, CDR2 SVGIG (reference sequence). Trimming shortened V by 0 bases and J by 2 bases, and 13 bases separated the two germline ends. CDR3 length: 15 amino acids. Here the CDR3 DNA reads TGTGCCTGGAGTGTACAGGGACGGCTCAACACTGAAGCTTTCTTT. It is translated as CAWSVQGRLNTEAFF.

This clonotype was observed a handful of times. The genes are TRBV27 and TRBJ2-7; 9 nucleotides match TRBD2. J gave up 2 bases and V 6 bases, and 5 bases lay outside the gene matches. Germline-derived CDR1 and CDR2 are MNHEY and SMNVEV (reference sequence). The CDR3 runs to 14 residues. The CDR3 DNA reads as TGTGCCAGCAGAGGGCCTAGCGGGACCTACGAGCAGTACTTC. As protein: CASRGPSGTYEQYF.

This chain connects TRBV18 to TRBJ2-1, with 7 bases lining up with TRBD1. The CDR3 runs to 16 residues. With 2 bases clipped from V and 7 bases from J, the junction kept 11 bases outside the gene matches. Germline V lookup: CDR1 KGHSH, CDR2 LQKENI. CDR3 sequence: CASSPGETGLENEQFF. The CDR3 bases are TGTGCCAGCTCACCAGGCGAGACAGGGCTCGAAAATGAGCAGTTCTTC.

The chain couples TRBV15 to TRBJ2-7; D gene ambiguous. The V gene lost 8 bases and the J gene lost 0 bases, with 11 bases spanning the gap. CDR1 and CDR2 from the germline V gene are LNHNV and YYDKDF (reference sequence). This CDR3 spans 13 amino acids. CDR3: CATRDLYSYEQYF. For the CDR3, the DNA is TGTGCCACCCGAGACCTTTACTCCTACGAGCAGTACTTC.

Here the CDR3 DNA reads TGTGCCAGCAGCTCTACCCGACTAGCGGGAGGGCTAACCTCTGGGGCCAACGTCCTGACTTTC. Its protein is CASSSTRLAGGLTSGANVLTF. This chain links TRBV5-6 with TRBJ2-6; 14 bases match TRBD2. The CDR3 runs to 21 residues. V gave up 3 bases and J gave up 0 bases; unmatched junction bases: 11. CDR1 and CDR2 (germline): SGHDT, YYEEEE.